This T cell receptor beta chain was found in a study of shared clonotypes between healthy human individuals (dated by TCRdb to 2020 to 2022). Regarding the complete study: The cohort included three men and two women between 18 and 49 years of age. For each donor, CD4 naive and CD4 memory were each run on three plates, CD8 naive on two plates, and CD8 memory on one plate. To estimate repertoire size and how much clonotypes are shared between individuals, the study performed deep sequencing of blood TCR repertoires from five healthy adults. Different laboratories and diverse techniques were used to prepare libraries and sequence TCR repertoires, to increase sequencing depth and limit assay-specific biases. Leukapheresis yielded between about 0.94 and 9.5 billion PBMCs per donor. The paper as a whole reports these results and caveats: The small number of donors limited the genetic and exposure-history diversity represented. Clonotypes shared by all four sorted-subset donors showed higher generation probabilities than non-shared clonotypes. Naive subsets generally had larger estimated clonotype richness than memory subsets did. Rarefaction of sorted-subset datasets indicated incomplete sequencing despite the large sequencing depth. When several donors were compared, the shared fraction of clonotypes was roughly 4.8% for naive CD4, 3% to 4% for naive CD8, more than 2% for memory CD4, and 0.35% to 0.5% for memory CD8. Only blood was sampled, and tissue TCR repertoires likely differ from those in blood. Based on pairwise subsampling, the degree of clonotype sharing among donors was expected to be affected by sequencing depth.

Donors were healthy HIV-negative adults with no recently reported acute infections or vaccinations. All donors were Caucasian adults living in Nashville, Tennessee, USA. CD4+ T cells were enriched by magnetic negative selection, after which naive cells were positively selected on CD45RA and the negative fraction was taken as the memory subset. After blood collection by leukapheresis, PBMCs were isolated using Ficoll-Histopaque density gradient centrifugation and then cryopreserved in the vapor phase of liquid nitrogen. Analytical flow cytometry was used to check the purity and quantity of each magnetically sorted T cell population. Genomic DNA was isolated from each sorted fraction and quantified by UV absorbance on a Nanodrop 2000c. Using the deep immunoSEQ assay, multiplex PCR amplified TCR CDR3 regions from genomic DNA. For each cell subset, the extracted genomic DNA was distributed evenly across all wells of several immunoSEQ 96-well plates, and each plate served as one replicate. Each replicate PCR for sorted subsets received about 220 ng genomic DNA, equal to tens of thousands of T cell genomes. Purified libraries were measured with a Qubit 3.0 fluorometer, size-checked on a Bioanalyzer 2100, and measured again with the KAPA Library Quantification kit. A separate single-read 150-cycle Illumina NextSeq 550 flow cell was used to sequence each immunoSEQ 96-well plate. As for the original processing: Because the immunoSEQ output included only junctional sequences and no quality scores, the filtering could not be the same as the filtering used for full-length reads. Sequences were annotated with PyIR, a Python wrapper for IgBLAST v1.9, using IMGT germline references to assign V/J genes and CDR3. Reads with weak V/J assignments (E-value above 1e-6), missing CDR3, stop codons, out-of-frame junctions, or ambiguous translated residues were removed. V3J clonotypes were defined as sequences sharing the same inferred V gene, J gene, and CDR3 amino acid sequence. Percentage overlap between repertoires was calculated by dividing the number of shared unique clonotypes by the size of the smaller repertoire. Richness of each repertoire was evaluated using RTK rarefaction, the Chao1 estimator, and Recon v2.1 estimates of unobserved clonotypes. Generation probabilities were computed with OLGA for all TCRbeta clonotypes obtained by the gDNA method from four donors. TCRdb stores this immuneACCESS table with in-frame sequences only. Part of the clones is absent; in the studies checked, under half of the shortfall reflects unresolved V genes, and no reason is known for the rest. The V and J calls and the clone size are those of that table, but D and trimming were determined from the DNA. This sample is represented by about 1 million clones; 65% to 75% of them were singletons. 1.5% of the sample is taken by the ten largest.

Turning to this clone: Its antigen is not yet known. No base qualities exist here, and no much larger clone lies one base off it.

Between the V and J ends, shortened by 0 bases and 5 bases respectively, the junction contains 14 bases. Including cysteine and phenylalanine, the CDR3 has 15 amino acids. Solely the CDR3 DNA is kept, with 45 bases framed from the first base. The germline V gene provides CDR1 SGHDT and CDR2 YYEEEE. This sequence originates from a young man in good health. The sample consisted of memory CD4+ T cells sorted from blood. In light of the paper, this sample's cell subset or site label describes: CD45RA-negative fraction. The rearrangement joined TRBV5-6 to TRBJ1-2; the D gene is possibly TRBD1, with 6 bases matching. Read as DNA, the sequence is TGTGCCAGCAGCTTGGGCAGGGACAAAGGGTATGGCTACACCTTC. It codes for CASSLGRDKGYGYTF.